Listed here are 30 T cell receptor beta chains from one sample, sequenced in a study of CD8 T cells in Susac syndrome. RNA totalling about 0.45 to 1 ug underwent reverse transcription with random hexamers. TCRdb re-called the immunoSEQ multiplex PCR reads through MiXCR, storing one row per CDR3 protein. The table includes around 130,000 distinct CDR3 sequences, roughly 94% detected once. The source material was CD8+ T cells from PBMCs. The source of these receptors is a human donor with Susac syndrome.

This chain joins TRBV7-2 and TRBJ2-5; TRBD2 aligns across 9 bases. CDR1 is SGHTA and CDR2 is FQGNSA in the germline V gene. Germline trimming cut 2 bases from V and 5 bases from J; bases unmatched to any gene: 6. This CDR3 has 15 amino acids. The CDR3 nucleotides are TGTGCCAGCAGCTTAACAGCGGGGGGTTATGAGACCCAGTACTTC. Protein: CASSLTAGGYETQYF.

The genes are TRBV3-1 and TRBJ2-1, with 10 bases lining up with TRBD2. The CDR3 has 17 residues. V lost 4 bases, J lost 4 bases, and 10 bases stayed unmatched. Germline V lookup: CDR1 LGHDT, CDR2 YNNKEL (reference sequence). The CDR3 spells CASSPLAPGLAYNEQFF. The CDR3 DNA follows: TGTGCCAGCAGCCCCCTCGCCCCGGGACTAGCGTACAATGAGCAGTTCTTC.

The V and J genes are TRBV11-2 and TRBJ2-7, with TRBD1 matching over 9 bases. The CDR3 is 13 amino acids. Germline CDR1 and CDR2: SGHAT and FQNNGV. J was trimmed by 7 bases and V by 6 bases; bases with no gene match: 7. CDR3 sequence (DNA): TGTGCCAGCAGGGAACCGGGACAGGGAGAGCAGTACTTC. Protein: CASREPGQGEQYF.

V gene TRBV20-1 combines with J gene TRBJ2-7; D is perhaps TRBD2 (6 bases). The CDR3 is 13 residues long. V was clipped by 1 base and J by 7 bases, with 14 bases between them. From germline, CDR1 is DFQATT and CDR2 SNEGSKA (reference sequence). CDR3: CSARVPSAREQYF. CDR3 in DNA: TGCAGTGCTAGAGTCCCTAGCGCAAGGGAGCAGTACTTC.

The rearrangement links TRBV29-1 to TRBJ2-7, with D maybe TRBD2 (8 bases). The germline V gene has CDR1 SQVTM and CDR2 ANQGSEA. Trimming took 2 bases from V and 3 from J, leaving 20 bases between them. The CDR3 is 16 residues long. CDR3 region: CSVEQLRDSGSYEQYF. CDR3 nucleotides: TGCAGCGTTGAACAACTAAGGGACAGCGGGAGCTACGAGCAGTACTTC.

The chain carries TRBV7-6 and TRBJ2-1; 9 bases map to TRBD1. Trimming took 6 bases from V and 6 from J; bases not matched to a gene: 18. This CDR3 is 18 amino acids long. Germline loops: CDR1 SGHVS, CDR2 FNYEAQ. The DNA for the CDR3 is TGTGCCAGCAGTTTTTCCCGGGGGACAGGGAATCCCTCCAATGAGCAGTTCTTC. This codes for CASSFSRGTGNPSNEQFF. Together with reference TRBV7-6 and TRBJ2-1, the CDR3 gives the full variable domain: GAGVSQSPRYKVTKRGQDVALRCDPISGHVSLYWYRQALGQGPEFLTYFNYEAQQDKSGLPNDRFSAERPEGSISTLTIQRTEQRDSAMYRCASSFSRGTGNPSNEQFFGPGTRLTVL.

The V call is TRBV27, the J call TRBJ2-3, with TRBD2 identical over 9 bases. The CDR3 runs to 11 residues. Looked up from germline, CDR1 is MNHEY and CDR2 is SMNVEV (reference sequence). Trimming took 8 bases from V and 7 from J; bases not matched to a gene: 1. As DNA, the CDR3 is TGTGCCAGCGGGACTAGCAATACGCAGTATTTT. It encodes CASGTSNTQYF.

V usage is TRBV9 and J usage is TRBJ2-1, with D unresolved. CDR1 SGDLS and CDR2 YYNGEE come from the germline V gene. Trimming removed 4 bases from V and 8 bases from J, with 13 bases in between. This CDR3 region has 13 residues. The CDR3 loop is CASSPPGRDEQFF. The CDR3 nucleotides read TGTGCCAGCAGCCCCCCTGGTAGGGATGAGCAGTTCTTC.

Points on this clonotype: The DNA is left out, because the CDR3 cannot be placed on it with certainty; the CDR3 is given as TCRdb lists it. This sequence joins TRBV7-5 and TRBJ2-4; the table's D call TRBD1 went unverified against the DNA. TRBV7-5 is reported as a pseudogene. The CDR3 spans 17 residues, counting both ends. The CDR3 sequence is CISVSEAPCEGPNIQYF.

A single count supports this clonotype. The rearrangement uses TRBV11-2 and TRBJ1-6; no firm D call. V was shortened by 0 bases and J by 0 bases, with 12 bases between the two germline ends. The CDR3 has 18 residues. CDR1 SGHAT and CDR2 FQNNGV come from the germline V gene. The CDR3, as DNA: TGTGCCAGCAGCTTAGAGGAAGGAGGAAGCTCCTATAATTCACCCCTCCACTTT. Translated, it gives CASSLEEGGSSYNSPLHF.

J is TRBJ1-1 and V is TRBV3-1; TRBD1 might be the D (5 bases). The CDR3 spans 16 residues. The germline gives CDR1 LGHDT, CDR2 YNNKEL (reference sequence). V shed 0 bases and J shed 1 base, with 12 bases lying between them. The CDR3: CASSQDRLGPNTEAFF. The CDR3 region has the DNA TGTGCCAGCAGCCAAGATCGGTTGGGGCCGAACACTGAAGCTTTCTTT.

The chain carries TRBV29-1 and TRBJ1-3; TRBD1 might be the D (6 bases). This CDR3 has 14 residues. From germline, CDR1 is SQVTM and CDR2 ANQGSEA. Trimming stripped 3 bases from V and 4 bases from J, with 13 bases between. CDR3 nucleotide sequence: TGCAGCGTTGAGGGGGCCGAAAAGGGAAACACCATATATTTT. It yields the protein CSVEGAEKGNTIYF.

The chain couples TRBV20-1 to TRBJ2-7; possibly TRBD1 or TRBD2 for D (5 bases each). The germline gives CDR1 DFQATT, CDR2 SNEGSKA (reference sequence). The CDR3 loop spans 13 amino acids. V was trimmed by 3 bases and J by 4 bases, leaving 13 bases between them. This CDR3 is CSASKGEGYEQYF. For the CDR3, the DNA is TGCAGTGCTAGCAAGGGCGAGGGGTACGAGCAGTACTTC.

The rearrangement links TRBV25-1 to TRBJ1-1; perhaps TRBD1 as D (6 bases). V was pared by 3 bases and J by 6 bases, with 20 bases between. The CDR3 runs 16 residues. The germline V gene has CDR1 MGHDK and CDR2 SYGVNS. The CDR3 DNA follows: TGTGCCAGCAGTGAGGCACGGGGGGGCTGGGTCGCTGAAGCTTTCTTT. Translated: CASSEARGGWVAEAFF.

CDR3 sequence: CASSSPPNGELFF. The CDR3 nucleotides are TGTGCCAGCAGCTCTCCCCCGAATGGGGAACTGTTTTTT. V is TRBV5-5 and J is TRBJ1-4, with D hard to call. CDR1 and CDR2 from the germline V gene are SGHKS and YYEKEE (reference sequence). V was clipped by 3 bases and J by 12 bases, with 15 bases between them. This CDR3 comprises 13 residues.

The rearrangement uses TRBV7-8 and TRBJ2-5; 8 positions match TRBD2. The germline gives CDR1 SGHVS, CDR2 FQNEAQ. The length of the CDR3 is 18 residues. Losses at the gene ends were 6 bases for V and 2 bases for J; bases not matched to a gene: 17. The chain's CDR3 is CASRLLGGSGGYQETQYF. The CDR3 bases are TGTGCCAGCAGACTCCTCGGAGGGAGCGGGGGATATCAAGAGACCCAGTACTTC.

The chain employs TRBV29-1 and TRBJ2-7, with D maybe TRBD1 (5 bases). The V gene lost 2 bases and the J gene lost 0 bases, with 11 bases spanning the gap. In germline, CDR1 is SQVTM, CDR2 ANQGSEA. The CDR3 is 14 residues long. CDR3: CSVEQGSSSYEQYF. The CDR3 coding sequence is TGCAGCGTTGAACAGGGTTCCAGCTCCTACGAGCAGTACTTC.

CDR3 residues: CASSYRDRSYEQYF. CDR3 coding DNA: TGTGCCAGCAGCTACCGGGACAGGTCCTACGAGCAGTACTTC. This chain connects TRBV4-2 to TRBJ2-7; 8 nucleotides match TRBD1. Trimming removed 5 bases from V and 1 base from J; junction bases left unmatched: 4. CDR3 length: 14 residues. Germline CDR1 and CDR2: LGHNA and YNFKEQ.

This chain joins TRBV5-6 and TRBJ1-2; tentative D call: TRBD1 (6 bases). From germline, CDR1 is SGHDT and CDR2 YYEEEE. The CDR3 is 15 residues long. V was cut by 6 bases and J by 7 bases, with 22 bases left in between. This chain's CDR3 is CASTPPDRPQGGYTF. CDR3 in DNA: TGTGCCAGCACCCCCCCCGACAGGCCCCAAGGTGGCTACACCTTC.

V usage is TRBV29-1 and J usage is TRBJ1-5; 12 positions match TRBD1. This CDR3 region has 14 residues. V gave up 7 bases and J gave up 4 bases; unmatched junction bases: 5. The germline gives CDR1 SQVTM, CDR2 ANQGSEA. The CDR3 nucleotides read TGCAGCGCCGGGGACAGGGGGCAGAATCAGCCCCAGCATTTT. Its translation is CSAGDRGQNQPQHF.

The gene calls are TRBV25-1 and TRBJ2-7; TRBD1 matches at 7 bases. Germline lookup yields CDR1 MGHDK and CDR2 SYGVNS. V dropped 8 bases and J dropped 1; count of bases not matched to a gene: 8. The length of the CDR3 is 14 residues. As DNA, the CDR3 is TGTGCCAGCGGAACCAGGGACAGTTCCTACGAGCAGTACTTC. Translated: CASGTRDSSYEQYF.

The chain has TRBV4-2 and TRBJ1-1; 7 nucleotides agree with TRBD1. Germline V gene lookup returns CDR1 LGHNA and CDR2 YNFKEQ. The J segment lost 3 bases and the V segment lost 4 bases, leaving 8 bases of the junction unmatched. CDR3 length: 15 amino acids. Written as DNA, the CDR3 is TGTGCCAGCAGCCCAACGGGACAGATTTACACTGAAGCTTTCTTT. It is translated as CASSPTGQIYTEAFF.

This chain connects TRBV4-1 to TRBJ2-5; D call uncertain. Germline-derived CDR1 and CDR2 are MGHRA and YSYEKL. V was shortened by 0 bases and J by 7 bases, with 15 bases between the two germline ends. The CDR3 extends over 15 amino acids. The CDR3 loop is CASSQDGFSVGTQYF. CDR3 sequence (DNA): TGCGCCAGCAGCCAAGACGGGTTTTCAGTTGGGACCCAGTACTTC.

CDR3 sequence (DNA): TGCAGTGCTAGAGATAGGAACAGGGGGCTGGAAGCTTTCTTT. Its translation: CSARDRNRGLEAFF. J is TRBJ1-1 and V is TRBV20-1; 9 bases agree with TRBD1. CDR1 is DFQATT, CDR2 SNEGSKA, per germline (reference sequence). This CDR3 is 14 amino acids long. The junction had 7 bases not matched to a gene; V was cut back by 0 bases and J by 8 bases.

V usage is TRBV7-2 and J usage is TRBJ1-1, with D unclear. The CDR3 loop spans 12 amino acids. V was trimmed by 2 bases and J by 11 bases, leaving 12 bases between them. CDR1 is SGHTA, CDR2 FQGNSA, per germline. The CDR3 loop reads CASSLPPLGAFF. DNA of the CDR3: TGTGCCAGCAGCTTACCCCCCTTAGGGGCTTTCTTT.

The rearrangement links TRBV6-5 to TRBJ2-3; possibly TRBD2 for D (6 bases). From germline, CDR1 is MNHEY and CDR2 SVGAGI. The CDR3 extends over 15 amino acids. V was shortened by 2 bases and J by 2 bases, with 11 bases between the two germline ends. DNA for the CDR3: TGTGCCAGCAGTTACGGCCCACTAGCCACAGATACGCAGTATTTT. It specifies CASSYGPLATDTQYF.

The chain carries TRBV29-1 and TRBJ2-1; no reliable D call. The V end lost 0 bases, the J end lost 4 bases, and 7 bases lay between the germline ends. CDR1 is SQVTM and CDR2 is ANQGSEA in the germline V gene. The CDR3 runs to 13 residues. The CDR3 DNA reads TGCAGCGTTGAAGATTCGGATTACAATGAGCAGTTCTTC. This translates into CSVEDSDYNEQFF.

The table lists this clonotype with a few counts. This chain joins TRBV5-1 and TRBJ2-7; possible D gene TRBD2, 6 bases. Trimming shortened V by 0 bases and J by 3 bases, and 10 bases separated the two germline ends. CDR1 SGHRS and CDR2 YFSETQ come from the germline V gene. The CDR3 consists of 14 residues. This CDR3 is CASSLGEAFYEQYF. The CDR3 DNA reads TGCGCCAGCAGCTTGGGGGAGGCATTCTACGAGCAGTACTTC.

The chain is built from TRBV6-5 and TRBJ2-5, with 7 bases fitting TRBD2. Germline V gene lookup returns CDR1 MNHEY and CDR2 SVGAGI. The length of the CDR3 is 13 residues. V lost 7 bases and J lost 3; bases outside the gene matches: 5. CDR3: CASNPSGEETQYF. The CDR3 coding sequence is TGTGCCAGCAACCCTAGCGGTGAAGAGACCCAGTACTTC.

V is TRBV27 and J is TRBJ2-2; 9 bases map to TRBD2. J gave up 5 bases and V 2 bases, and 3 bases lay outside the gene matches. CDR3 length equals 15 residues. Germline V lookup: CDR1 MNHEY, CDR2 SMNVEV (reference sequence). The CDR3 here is CASSLGSGGTGELFF. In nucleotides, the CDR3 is TGTGCCAGCAGTTTAGGTAGCGGGGGAACCGGGGAGCTGTTTTTT.